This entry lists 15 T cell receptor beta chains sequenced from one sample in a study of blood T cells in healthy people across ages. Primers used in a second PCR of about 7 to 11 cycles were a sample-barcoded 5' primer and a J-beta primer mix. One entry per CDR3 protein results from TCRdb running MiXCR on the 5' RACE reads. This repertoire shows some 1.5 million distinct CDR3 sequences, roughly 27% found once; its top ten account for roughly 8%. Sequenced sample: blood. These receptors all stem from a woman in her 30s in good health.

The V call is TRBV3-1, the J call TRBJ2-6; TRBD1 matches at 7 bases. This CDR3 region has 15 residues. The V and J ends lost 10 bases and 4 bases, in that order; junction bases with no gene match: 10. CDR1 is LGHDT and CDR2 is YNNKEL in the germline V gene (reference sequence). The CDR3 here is CATALGGSGANVLTF. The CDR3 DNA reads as TGTGCCACCGCCCTAGGGGGCTCCGGGGCCAACGTCCTGACTTTC.

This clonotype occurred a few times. The CDR3 nucleotides are TGTGCCAGCAGCGGACTACAGGGGAGAGAGACCCAGTACTTC. Translated, it gives CASSGLQGRETQYF. The chain carries TRBV9 and TRBJ2-5; 7 nucleotides agree with TRBD1. Germline CDR1 is SGDLS and CDR2 is YYNGEE. Trimming at V came to 3 bases and at J to 4 bases, leaving 6 bases not matched to a gene. There are 14 residues in the CDR3.

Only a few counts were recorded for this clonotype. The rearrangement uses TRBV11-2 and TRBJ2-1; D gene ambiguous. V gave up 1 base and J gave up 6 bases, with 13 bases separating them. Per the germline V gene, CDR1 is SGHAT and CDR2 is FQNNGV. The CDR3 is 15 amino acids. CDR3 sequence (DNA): TGTGCCAGCAGCTTAGGATTTGTTGGGCTCAATGAGCAGTTCTTC. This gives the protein CASSLGFVGLNEQFF.

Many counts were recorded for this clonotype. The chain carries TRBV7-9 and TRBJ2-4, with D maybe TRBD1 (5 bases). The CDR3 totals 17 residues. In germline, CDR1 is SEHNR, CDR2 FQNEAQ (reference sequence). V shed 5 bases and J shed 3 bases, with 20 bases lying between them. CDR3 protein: CASSRMTASLGKNIQYF. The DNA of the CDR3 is TGTGCCAGCAGCAGGATGACAGCCAGCCTAGGCAAAAACATTCAGTACTTC.

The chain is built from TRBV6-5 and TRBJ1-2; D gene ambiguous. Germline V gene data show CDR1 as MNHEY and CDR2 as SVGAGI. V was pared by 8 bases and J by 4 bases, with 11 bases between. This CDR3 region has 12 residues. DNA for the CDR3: TGTGCCAGCGGAGGGCTCGGCTATGGCTACACCTTC. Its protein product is CASGGLGYGYTF.

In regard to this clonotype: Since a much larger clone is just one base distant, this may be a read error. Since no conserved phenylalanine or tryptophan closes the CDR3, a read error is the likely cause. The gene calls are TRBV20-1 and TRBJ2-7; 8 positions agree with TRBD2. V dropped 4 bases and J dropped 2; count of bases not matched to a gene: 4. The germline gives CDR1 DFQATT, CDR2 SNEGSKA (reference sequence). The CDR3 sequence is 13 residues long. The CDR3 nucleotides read TGCAGTGCTATAGCGGGACGGACCTACGAGCAGTACCTC. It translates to CSAIAGRTYEQYL.

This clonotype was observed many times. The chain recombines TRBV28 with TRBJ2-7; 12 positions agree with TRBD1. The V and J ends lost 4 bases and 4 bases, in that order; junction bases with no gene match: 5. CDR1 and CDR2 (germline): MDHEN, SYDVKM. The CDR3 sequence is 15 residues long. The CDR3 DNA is TGTGCCAGCAGTTCGGGACAGGGGGCAATATACGAGCAGTACTTC. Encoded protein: CASSSGQGAIYEQYF.

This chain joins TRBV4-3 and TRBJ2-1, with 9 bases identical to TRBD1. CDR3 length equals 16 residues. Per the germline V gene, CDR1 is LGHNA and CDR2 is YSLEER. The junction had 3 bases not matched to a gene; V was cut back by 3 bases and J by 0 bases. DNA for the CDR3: TGCGCCAGCAGCCACCTGGGACAGGGCTCCTACAATGAGCAGTTCTTC. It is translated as CASSHLGQGSYNEQFF.

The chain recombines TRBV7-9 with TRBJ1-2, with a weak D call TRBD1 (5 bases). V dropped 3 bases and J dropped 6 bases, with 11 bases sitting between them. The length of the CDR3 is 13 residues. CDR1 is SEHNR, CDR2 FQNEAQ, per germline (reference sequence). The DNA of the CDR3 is TGTGCCAGCAGCTTGCAGGGCCACCATGGCTACACCTTC. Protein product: CASSLQGHHGYTF.

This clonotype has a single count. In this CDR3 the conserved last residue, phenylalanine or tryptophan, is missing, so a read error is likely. CDR3 nucleotides: TGTGCCAGCAGAGAACAGGGGAATGAGCAGTTCTGC. It translates to CASREQGNEQFC. The chain combines TRBV12-3 or TRBV12-4 with TRBJ2-1, with 7 bases that match TRBD1. The CDR3 has 12 amino acids. V lost 6 bases and J lost 7; bases outside the gene matches: 3.

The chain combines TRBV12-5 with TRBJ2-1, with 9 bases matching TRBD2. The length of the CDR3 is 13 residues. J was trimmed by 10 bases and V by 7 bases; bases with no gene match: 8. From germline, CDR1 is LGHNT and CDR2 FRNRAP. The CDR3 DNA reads TGTGCTAGTGAGATTAGCGGGAGCCACGAGCAGTTCTTC. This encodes CASEISGSHEQFF.

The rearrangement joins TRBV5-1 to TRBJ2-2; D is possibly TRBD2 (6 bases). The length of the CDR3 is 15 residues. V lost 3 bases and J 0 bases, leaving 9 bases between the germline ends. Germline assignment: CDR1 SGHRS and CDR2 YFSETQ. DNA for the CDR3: TGCGCCAGCAGCTCGGGAGACACGAACACCGGGGAGCTGTTTTTT. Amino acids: CASSSGDTNTGELFF.

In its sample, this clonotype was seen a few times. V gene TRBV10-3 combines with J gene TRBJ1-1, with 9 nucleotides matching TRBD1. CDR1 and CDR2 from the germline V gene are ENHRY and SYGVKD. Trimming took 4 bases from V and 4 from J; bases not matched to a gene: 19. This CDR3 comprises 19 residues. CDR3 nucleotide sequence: TGTGCCATCAGTGGGATACAGGGGGCGAGTTTCGGAATCGGCACTGAAGCTTTCTTT. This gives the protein CAISGIQGASFGIGTEAFF.

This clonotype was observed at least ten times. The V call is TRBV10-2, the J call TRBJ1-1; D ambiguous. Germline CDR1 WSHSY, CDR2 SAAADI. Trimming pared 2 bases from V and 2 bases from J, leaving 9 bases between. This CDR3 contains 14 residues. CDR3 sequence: CASSEVRKNTEAFF. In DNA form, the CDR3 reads TGCGCCAGCAGTGAGGTCAGGAAAAACACTGAAGCTTTCTTT.

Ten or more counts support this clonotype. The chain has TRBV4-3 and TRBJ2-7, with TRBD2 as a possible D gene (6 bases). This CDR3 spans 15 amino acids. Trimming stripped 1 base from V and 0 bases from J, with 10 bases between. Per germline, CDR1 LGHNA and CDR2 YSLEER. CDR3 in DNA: TGCGCCAGCAGCCAAGGCCTAGCGCCCTCCTACGAGCAGTACTTC. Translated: CASSQGLAPSYEQYF.